The entry below describes one T cell receptor (beta chain). The CDR3 consists of 14 residues. V lost 3 bases, J lost 4 bases, and 5 bases stayed unmatched. Germline loops: CDR1 SGDLS, CDR2 YYNGEE. The assay was immunoSEQ multiplex PCR, and TCRdb's table has in-frame clones only and misses some. Among over 200,000 clones listed, under 90% were seen once. This sample is part of a study of blood T cell repertoires in COVID-19. The chain combines TRBV9 with TRBJ1-2, with 8 bases aligning to TRBD1. Source material: peripheral blood. The source of this sequence is a man between 50 and 59 years old with COVID-19, enrolled during active disease. CDR3 protein: CASSGQGSSYGYTF. The CDR3 DNA reads TGTGCCAGCAGCGGACAGGGGAGCAGCTATGGCTACACCTTC.